These 30 T cell receptor beta chains share one sample of origin, sequenced in a study of PD-1 blockade in classical Hodgkin lymphoma. Every patient experienced relapse after autologous stem cell transplantation, and brentuximab vedotin exposure varied. The method was immunoSEQ multiplex PCR; TCRdb's version includes in-frame clones alone and lacks a portion of them. The table records about 97,000 clones, over 80% of them present only once. The starting material was peripheral blood mononuclear cells (PBMCs), obtained at baseline. These receptor sequences come from a human donor with classical Hodgkin lymphoma.

The chain joins TRBV30 to TRBJ1-1, with D unclear. V lost 0 bases to trimming and J lost 3 bases, with 5 bases between them. Germline CDR1 GTSNPN, CDR2 SVGIG (reference sequence). CDR3 length: 12 amino acids. This CDR3 reads CAWSVMYTEAFF. As DNA, the CDR3 is TGTGCCTGGAGTGTTATGTACACTGAAGCTTTCTTT. The full variable domain, with the rest looked up from reference TRBV30 and TRBJ1-1, is SQTIHQWPATLVQPVGSPLSLECTVEGTSNPNLYWYRQAAGRGLQLLFYSVGIGQISSEVPQNLSASRPQDRQFILSSKKLLLSDSGFYLCAWSVMYTEAFFGQGTRLTVV.

The chain has TRBV7-2 and TRBJ2-1, with 9 bases matching TRBD2. CDR1 SGHTA and CDR2 FQGNSA come from the germline V gene. The CDR3 extends over 14 amino acids. Trimming took 6 bases from V and 5 from J; bases not matched to a gene: 5. CDR3 DNA sequence: TGTGCCAGCAGGGGCGGGAGGGGGCACAATGAGCAGTTCTTC. It translates to CASRGGRGHNEQFF.

V and J are TRBV9 and TRBJ1-3; TRBD1 might be the D (6 bases). CDR3 size: 14 residues. CDR1 and CDR2 (germline): SGDLS, YYNGEE. Trimming left V 4 bases short and J 3 bases short, with 11 bases between. For the CDR3, the DNA is TGTGCCAGCAGCACGGGGGCGTATGGAAACACCATATATTTT. Translating gives CASSTGAYGNTIYF.

This clone was counted a few times. The CDR3 DNA reads TGTGCCAGCAGCCGAGCTAGCGGGGGAGCCTACGAGCAGTACTTC. It encodes CASSRASGGAYEQYF. The chain joins TRBV4-2 to TRBJ2-7, with 10 bases matching TRBD2. V was pared by 4 bases and J by 2 bases, with 5 bases of the junction left unmatched. The CDR3 extends over 15 amino acids. Germline loops: CDR1 LGHNA, CDR2 YNFKEQ.

In regard to this clone: Other nucleotide sequences from this sample produce the same CDR3. The CDR3 bases are TGTGCCATCAGTGAGTCTTCTGAGACCCAGTACTTC. Translated, it gives CAISESSETQYF. The rearrangement uses TRBV10-3 and TRBJ2-5; D gene uncertain. The CDR3 covers 12 residues. Trimming removed 0 bases at V and 5 bases at J, with 4 bases between. The germline V gene encodes CDR1 ENHRY and CDR2 SYGVKD.

The rearrangement links TRBV2 to TRBJ1-1; D gene ambiguous. The CDR3 loop spans 14 amino acids. From germline, CDR1 is SNHLY and CDR2 FYNNEI. V dropped 6 bases and J dropped 1 base, with 12 bases sitting between them. The CDR3 region has the DNA TGTGCCAGCAGGGCCCTCGGCGGGAACACTGAAGCTTTCTTT. This translates into CASRALGGNTEAFF. Full variable domain (missing parts from reference TRBV2 and TRBJ1-1): EPEVTQTPSHQVTQMGQEVILRCVPISNHLYFYWYRQILGQKVEFLVSFYNNEISEKSEIFDDQFSVERPDGSNFTLKIRSTKLEDSAMYFCASRALGGNTEAFFGQGTRLTVV.

The chain couples TRBV7-9 to TRBJ1-2; possible D gene TRBD1, 6 bases. The germline gives CDR1 SEHNR, CDR2 FQNEAQ (reference sequence). V was shortened by 5 bases and J by 0 bases, with 19 bases between the two germline ends. This CDR3 spans 17 amino acids. CDR3 region: CASSISGTQDPNYGYTF. In DNA form, the CDR3 reads TGTGCCAGCAGCATATCCGGGACACAAGACCCTAACTATGGCTACACCTTC.

This clone came up many times. The chain recombines TRBV7-3 with TRBJ2-3; possibly TRBD2 for D (6 bases). Germline CDR1 reads SGHTA; CDR2 reads FQGTGA. CDR3 length: 15 residues. The V end was cut by 3 bases, the J end by 0 bases, with 10 bases between. The CDR3 DNA sequence: TGTGCCAGCAGCTTTAGCGGCTCTAGCACAGATACGCAGTATTTT. This codes for CASSFSGSSTDTQYF.

The chain carries TRBV5-1 and TRBJ2-5, with 11 bases that match TRBD2. Germline V gene sequence: CDR1 SGHRS, CDR2 YFSETQ. The CDR3 length is 15 residues. The trim removed 4 bases at V and 2 bases at J, leaving 4 bases unmatched. The CDR3 bases are TGCGCCAGCAGCACTCTAGCGGGAGGTCAAGAGACCCAGTACTTC. It yields the protein CASSTLAGGQETQYF.

This sequence joins TRBV14 and TRBJ2-7, with D perhaps being TRBD1 or TRBD2 (7 bases each). The V end was cut by 4 bases, the J end by 3 bases, with 13 bases between. The germline V gene has CDR1 SGHDN and CDR2 FVKESK. This CDR3 contains 14 residues. This CDR3 reads CASSPAGGGYEQYF. The CDR3 nucleotides are TGTGCCAGCAGCCCCGCAGGGGGGGGCTACGAGCAGTACTTC. Looking up the rest from reference TRBV14 and TRBJ2-7 gives the full variable domain: EAGVTQFPSHSVIEKGQTVTLRCDPISGHDNLYWYRRVMGKEIKFLLHFVKESKQDESGMPNNRFLAERTGGTYSTLKVQPAELEDSGVYFCASSPAGGGYEQYFGPGTRLTVT.

The J gene is TRBJ2-1, the V gene TRBV4-3, with 8 bases identical to TRBD1. After removal of 3 bases from V and 8 bases from J, the junction contained 9 bases not matched to a gene. Germline loops: CDR1 LGHNA, CDR2 YSLEER. The CDR3 consists of 15 residues. This CDR3 is CASSQVGMDRDEQFF. The CDR3 region has the DNA TGCGCCAGCAGCCAGGTGGGGATGGACAGGGATGAGCAGTTCTTC.

The CDR3 protein is CASRPPGRGYTF. In DNA, the CDR3 is TGTGCCAGCAGACCCCCCGGGAGGGGCTACACCTTC. The chain carries TRBV6-1 and TRBJ1-2; D not certain. Germline CDR1 MNHNS, CDR2 SASEGT. The length of the CDR3 is 12 residues. Trimming left V 6 bases short and J 8 bases short, with 13 bases between.

The chain has TRBV27 and TRBJ2-3; a possible D gene is TRBD2 (5 bases). There are 12 residues in the CDR3. Germline V gives CDR1 MNHEY, CDR2 SMNVEV (reference sequence). Deletions cut 5 bases from V and 5 bases from J, with 8 bases between. The CDR3 is CASSRSGDTQYF. The CDR3 nucleotides read TGTGCCAGCAGTAGGAGCGGAGATACGCAGTATTTT.

This clone was counted between two and nine times. The chain combines TRBV9 with TRBJ2-1; D may be TRBD2 (6 bases). Germline values: CDR1 SGDLS, CDR2 YYNGEE. The CDR3 sequence is 17 residues long. Trimming took 0 bases from V and 0 from J, leaving 13 bases between them. The CDR3 region is CASSVGASSGSYNEQFF. The CDR3 nucleotides read TGTGCCAGCAGCGTAGGGGCAAGTAGCGGCTCCTACAATGAGCAGTTCTTC.

This chain connects TRBV6-6 to TRBJ2-2, with D perhaps matching TRBD1 (6 bases). The V gene's germline CDR1 is MNHNY and CDR2 SVGAGI (reference sequence). The CDR3 runs 14 residues. Trimming took 6 bases from V and 6 from J, leaving 14 bases between them. CDR3 loop: CASRPGERAGELFF. DNA of the CDR3: TGTGCCAGCAGACCAGGGGAGAGGGCCGGGGAGCTGTTTTTT.

The chain joins TRBV29-1 to TRBJ2-1; 11 bases are shared with TRBD2. Trimming at V came to 6 bases and at J to 5 bases, leaving 15 bases not matched to a gene. Germline lookup yields CDR1 SQVTM and CDR2 ANQGSEA. This CDR3 is 17 amino acids long. The CDR3 protein is CSVLTSGMWGPDNEQFF. In DNA form, the CDR3 reads TGCAGCGTCTTGACTAGCGGGATGTGGGGCCCCGACAATGAGCAGTTCTTC.

This rearrangement joins TRBV7-6 to TRBJ1-5; possible D gene TRBD1, 5 bases. There are 16 residues in the CDR3. V was shortened by 5 bases and J by 0 bases, with 14 bases between the two germline ends. CDR1 is SGHVS and CDR2 is FNYEAQ in the germline V gene. The CDR3 region has the DNA TGTGCCAGCAGCCCAGGACATTACCCTAGCAATCAGCCCCAGCATTTT. Protein product: CASSPGHYPSNQPQHF.

This chain uses TRBV12-5 with TRBJ2-3; TRBD2 matches 10 bases. The CDR3 is 17 residues long. Unmatched junction bases numbered 9, after V lost 2 bases and J lost 4 bases. Looked up from germline, CDR1 is LGHNT and CDR2 is FRNRAP. The CDR3 protein is CASGLPLGLAVPDTQYF. In DNA, the CDR3 is TGTGCTAGTGGTTTGCCGCTCGGACTAGCGGTACCAGATACGCAGTATTTT.

The V and J genes are TRBV4-2 and TRBJ2-1; D gene uncertain. Per germline, CDR1 LGHNA and CDR2 YNFKEQ. This CDR3 has 13 amino acids. V was clipped by 1 base and J by 12 bases, with 13 bases between them. This CDR3 reads CASSQASVGGQFF. CDR3 nucleotides: TGTGCCAGCAGCCAAGCTTCGGTCGGTGGGCAGTTCTTC.

The chain links TRBV6-6 to TRBJ2-4, with D tentatively TRBD2 (5 bases). V gave up 0 bases and J gave up 15 bases, with 12 bases separating them. The length of the CDR3 is 12 residues. Germline CDR1 reads MNHNY; CDR2 reads SVGAGI (reference sequence). CDR3 protein: CASSYSVTRLYF. For the CDR3, the DNA is TGTGCCAGCAGTTACTCAGTTACTAGATTGTACTTC.

Comment on this clone: The identical CDR3 is also encoded by other nucleotide sequences in the sample. V and J are TRBV2 and TRBJ1-1; D unclear. The CDR3 spans 13 residues. Per the germline V gene, CDR1 is SNHLY and CDR2 is FYNNEI. Trimming took off 7 bases at V and 0 bases at J, with 9 bases between the two ends. The CDR3 sequence is CASTGQVNTEAFF. For the CDR3, the DNA is TGTGCCAGCACCGGTCAGGTGAACACTGAAGCTTTCTTT.

The chain carries TRBV5-1 and TRBJ2-3, with 7 bases matching TRBD2. The CDR3 has 14 amino acids. Germline CDR1 SGHRS, CDR2 YFSETQ. V gave up 2 bases and J gave up 4 bases; unmatched junction bases: 4. Here the CDR3 DNA reads TGCGCCAGCAGCTTCGGGGGGAGTTCAGATACGCAGTATTTT. Translated, it gives CASSFGGSSDTQYF. The whole variable domain, filled in from reference TRBV5-1 and TRBJ2-3, reads KAGVTQTPRYLIKTRGQQVTLSCSPISGHRSVSWYQQTPGQGLQFLFEYFSETQRNKGNFPGRFSGRQFSNSRSEMNVSTLELGDSALYLCASSFGGSSDTQYFGPGTRLTVL.

This clone has only one observation. V gene TRBV2 combines with J gene TRBJ2-3; D not resolved. V was trimmed by 10 bases and J by 4 bases, leaving 15 bases between them. Germline V gives CDR1 SNHLY, CDR2 FYNNEI. This CDR3 is 13 amino acids long. The CDR3 protein is CATGLSPPDTQYF. DNA of the CDR3: TGTGCCACCGGTCTGTCCCCTCCAGATACGCAGTATTTT. The variable domain in full, completed from reference TRBV2 and TRBJ2-3, reads EPEVTQTPSHQVTQMGQEVILRCVPISNHLYFYWYRQILGQKVEFLVSFYNNEISEKSEIFDDQFSVERPDGSNFTLKIRSTKLEDSAMYFCATGLSPPDTQYFGPGTRLTVL.

The J gene is TRBJ2-1, the V gene TRBV19; D ambiguous. The CDR3 covers 10 residues. In germline, CDR1 is LNHDA, CDR2 SQIVND (reference sequence). The V gene lost 3 bases and the J gene lost 9 bases, with 3 bases spanning the gap. CDR3 amino acids: CASSIGEQFF. Written as DNA, the CDR3 is TGTGCCAGTAGTATTGGTGAGCAGTTCTTC.

V and J are TRBV7-2 and TRBJ1-1, with D hard to call. The CDR3 sequence is 14 residues long. V was shortened by 5 bases and J by 1 base, with 11 bases between the two germline ends. From germline, CDR1 is SGHTA and CDR2 FQGNSA. The CDR3 DNA sequence: TGTGCCAGCAGCCGTCCGGACCCGAACACTGAAGCTTTCTTT. Translating gives CASSRPDPNTEAFF.

This chain uses TRBV7-2 with TRBJ1-4, with D perhaps TRBD1 (5 bases). The germline gives CDR1 SGHTA, CDR2 FQGNSA. The CDR3 runs to 15 residues. V gave up 3 bases and J gave up 3 bases, with 11 bases separating them. In DNA, the CDR3 is TGTGCCAGCAGCTTTAACGGGGGGGCTAATGAAAAACTGTTTTTT. It codes for CASSFNGGANEKLFF.

The V and J genes are TRBV10-2 and TRBJ2-3, with D perhaps matching TRBD1 or TRBD2 (5 bases each). Trimming took off 6 bases at V and 3 bases at J, with 10 bases between the two ends. Germline CDR1 is WSHSY and CDR2 is SAAADI. The CDR3 runs 13 residues. The CDR3 sequence is CASRAGSTDTQYF. The CDR3 nucleotides read TGCGCCAGCAGGGCAGGGAGTACAGATACGCAGTATTTT.

The chain employs TRBV10-2 and TRBJ2-7; D perhaps matches TRBD1 (6 bases). The V gene lost 5 bases and the J gene lost 2 bases, with 13 bases spanning the gap. CDR3 length: 14 residues. Germline V gene lookup returns CDR1 WSHSY and CDR2 SAAADI. CDR3 DNA sequence: TGCGCCAGCAGTCTGACAGGCGGAACCTACGAGCAGTACTTC. Its translation is CASSLTGGTYEQYF.

J is TRBJ1-1 and V is TRBV11-2; D not resolved. This CDR3 has 14 residues. Trimming removed 5 bases at V and 3 bases at J, with 13 bases between. Germline V gene sequence: CDR1 SGHAT, CDR2 FQNNGV. This CDR3 is CASSPHEVDTEAFF. CDR3 DNA: TGTGCCAGCAGCCCCCACGAGGTGGACACTGAAGCTTTCTTT.

The rearrangement joins TRBV6-6 to TRBJ1-5, with D unclear. This CDR3 has 13 amino acids. Trimming stripped 2 bases from V and 5 bases from J, with 7 bases between. Germline CDR1 MNHNY, CDR2 SVGAGI (reference sequence). For the CDR3, the DNA is TGTGCCAGCAGTTACCTTGGTGATCAGCCCCAGCATTTT. It codes for CASSYLGDQPQHF.